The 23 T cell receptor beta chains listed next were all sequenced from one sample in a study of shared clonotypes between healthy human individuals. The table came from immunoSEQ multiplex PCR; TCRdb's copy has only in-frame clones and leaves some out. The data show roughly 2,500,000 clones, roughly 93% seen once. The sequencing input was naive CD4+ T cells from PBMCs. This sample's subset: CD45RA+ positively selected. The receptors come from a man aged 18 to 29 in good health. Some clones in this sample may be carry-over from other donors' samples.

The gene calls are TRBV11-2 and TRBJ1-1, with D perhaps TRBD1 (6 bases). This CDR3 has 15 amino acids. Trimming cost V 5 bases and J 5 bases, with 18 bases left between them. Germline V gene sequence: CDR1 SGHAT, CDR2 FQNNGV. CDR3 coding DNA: TGTGCCAGCAGCCAGGACAGCCGGCTGTCTACTGAAGCTTTCTTT. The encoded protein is CASSQDSRLSTEAFF.

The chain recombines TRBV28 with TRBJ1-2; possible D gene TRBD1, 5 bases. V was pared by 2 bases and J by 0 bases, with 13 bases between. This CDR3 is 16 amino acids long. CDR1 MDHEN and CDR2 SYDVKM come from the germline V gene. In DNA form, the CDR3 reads TGTGCCAGCAGTTTACGACGGGACGGCACTAACTATGGCTACACCTTC. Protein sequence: CASSLRRDGTNYGYTF.

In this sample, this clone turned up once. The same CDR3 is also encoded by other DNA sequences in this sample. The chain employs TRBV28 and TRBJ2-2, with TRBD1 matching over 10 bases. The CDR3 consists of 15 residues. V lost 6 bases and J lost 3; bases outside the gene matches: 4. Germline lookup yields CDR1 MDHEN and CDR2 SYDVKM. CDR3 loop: CASRPGQGYTGELFF. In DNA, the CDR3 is TGTGCCAGCAGACCGGGACAGGGGTACACCGGGGAGCTGTTTTTT.

CDR3 nucleotide sequence: TGCGCCAGCAGCCCAACTCTAGGCAGGGAGACCCAGTACTTC. Its translation is CASSPTLGRETQYF. J is TRBJ2-5 and V is TRBV5-1; D is undetermined. Germline V gives CDR1 SGHRS, CDR2 YFSETQ. CDR3 length equals 14 residues. Deletions cut 4 bases from V and 5 bases from J, with 15 bases between.

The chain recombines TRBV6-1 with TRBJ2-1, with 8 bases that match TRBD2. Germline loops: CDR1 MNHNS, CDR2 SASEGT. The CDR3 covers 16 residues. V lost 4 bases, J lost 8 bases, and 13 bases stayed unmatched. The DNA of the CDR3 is TGTGCCAGCAGTGGACGGACCGGGACTAGTTTCTATGAGCAGTTCTTC. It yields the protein CASSGRTGTSFYEQFF.

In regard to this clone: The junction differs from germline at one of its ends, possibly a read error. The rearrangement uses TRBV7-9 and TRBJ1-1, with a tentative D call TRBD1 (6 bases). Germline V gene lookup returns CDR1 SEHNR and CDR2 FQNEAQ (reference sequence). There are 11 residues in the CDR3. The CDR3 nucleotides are TGCGCAGGGGCTTGGGACACTGAAGCTTTCTTT. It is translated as CAGAWDTEAFF.

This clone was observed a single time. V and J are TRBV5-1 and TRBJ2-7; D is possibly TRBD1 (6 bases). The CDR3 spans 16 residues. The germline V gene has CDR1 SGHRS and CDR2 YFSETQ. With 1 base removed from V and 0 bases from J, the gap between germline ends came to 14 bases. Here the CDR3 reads CASSLLTQGPSYEQYF. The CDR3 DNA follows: TGCGCCAGCAGCTTGTTAACGCAGGGGCCCTCCTACGAGCAGTACTTC.

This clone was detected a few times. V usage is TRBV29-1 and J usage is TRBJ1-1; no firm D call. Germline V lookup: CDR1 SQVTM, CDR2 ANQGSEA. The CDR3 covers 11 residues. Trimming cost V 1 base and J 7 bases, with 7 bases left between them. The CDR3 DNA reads TGCAGCGTTGAAGTCCTTAATGAAGCTTTCTTT. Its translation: CSVEVLNEAFF.

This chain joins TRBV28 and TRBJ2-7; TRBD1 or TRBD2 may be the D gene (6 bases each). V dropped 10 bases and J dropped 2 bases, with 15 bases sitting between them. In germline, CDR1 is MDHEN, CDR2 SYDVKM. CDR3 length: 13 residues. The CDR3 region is CATGGGPPYEQYF. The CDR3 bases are TGTGCCACTGGAGGGGGGCCACCCTACGAGCAGTACTTC.

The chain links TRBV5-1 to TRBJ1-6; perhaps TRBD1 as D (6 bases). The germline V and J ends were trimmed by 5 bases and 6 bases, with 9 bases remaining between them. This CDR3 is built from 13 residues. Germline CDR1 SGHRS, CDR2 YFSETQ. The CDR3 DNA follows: TGCGCCAGCAGTTCGGACAGTAATTCACCCCTCCACTTT. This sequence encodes CASSSDSNSPLHF. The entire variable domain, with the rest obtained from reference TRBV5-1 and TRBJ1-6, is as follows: KAGVTQTPRYLIKTRGQQVTLSCSPISGHRSVSWYQQTPGQGLQFLFEYFSETQRNKGNFPGRFSGRQFSNSRSEMNVSTLELGDSALYLCASSSDSNSPLHFGNGTRLTVT.

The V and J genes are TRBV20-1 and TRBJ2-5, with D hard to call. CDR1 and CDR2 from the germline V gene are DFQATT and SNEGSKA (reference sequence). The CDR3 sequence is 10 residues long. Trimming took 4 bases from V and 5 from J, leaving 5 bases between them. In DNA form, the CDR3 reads TGCAGTGCTATGGAGGAGACCCAGTACTTC. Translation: CSAMEETQYF.

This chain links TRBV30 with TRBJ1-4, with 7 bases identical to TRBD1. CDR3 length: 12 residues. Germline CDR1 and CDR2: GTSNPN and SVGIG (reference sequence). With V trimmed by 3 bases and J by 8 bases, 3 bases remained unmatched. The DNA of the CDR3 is TGTGCCTGGAGCAGGGGGGACGAAAAACTGTTTTTT. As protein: CAWSRGDEKLFF.

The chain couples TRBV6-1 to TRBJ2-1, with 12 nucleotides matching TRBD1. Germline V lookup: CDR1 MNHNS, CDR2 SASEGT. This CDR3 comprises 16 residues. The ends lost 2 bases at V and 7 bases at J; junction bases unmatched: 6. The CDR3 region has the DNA TGTGCCAGCAGTGAATTCTGGGGACAGGGGGCGAATGAGCAGTTCTTC. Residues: CASSEFWGQGANEQFF.

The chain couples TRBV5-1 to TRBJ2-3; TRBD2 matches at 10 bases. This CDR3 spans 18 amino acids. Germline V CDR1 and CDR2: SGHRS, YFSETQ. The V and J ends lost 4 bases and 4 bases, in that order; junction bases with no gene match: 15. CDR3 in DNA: TGCGCCAGCAGCCGGCCGGGGGAAGCTAGCGGGAGTTCAGATACGCAGTATTTT. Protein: CASSRPGEASGSSDTQYF. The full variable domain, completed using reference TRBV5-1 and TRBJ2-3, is KAGVTQTPRYLIKTRGQQVTLSCSPISGHRSVSWYQQTPGQGLQFLFEYFSETQRNKGNFPGRFSGRQFSNSRSEMNVSTLELGDSALYLCASSRPGEASGSSDTQYFGPGTRLTVL.

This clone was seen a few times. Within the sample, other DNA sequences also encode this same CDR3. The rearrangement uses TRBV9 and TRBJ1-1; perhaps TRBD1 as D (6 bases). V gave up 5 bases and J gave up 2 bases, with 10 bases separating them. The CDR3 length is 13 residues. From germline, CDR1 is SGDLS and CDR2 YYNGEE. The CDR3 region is CASSADSNTEAFF. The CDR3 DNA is TGTGCCAGCAGTGCGGACAGCAACACTGAAGCTTTCTTT.

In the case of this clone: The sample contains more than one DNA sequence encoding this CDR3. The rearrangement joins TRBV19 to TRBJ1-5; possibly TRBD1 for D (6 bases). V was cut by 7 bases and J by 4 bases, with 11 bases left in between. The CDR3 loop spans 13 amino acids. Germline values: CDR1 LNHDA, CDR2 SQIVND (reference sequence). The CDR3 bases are TGTGCCAGTACCAGGGGAGGTAATCAGCCCCAGCATTTT. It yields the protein CASTRGGNQPQHF.

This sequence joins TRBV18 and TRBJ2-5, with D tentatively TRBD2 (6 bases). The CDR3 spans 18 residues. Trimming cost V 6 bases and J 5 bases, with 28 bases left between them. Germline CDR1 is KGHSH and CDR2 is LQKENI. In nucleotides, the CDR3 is TGTGCCAGCTCTACCGGGACGGGGCGCTCCCTTGGAGGGGAGACCCAGTACTTC. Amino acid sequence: CASSTGTGRSLGGETQYF.

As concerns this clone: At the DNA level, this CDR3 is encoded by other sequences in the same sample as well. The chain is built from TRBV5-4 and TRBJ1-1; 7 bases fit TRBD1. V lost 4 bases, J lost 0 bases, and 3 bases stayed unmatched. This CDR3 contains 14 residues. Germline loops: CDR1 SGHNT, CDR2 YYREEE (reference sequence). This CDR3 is CASSLQGMNTEAFF. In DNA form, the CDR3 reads TGTGCCAGCAGCCTACAGGGGATGAACACTGAAGCTTTCTTT.

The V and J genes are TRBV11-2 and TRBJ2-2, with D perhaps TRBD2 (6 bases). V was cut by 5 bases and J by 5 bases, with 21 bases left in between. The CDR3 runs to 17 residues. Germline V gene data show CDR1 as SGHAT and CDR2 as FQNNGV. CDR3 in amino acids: CASSKTQGLGGTGELFF. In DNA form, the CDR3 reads TGTGCCAGCAGCAAGACGCAGGGACTGGGGGGTACCGGGGAGCTGTTTTTT. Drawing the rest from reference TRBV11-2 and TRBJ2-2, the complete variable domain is EAGVAQSPRYKIIEKRQSVAFWCNPISGHATLYWYQQILGQGPKLLIQFQNNGVVDDSQLPKDRFSAERLKGVDSTLKIQPAKLEDSAVYLCASSKTQGLGGTGELFFGEGSRLTVL.

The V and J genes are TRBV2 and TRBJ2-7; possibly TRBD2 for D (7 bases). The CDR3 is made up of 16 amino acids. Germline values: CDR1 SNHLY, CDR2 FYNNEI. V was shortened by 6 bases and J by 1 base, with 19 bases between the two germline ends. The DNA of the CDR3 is TGTGCCAGCAGAGGGGGGGGGAGCGGTCCTTCCTACGAGCAGTACTTC. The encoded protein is CASRGGGSGPSYEQYF. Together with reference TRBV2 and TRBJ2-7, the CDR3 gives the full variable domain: EPEVTQTPSHQVTQMGQEVILRCVPISNHLYFYWYRQILGQKVEFLVSFYNNEISEKSEIFDDQFSVERPDGSNFTLKIRSTKLEDSAMYFCASRGGGSGPSYEQYFGPGTRLTVT.

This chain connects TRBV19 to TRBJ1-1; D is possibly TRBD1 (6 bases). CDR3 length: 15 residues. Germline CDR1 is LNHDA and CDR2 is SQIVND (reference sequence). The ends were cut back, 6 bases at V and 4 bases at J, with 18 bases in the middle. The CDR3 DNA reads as TGTGCCAGTAGCGAGGGGGGGTCCTTGGGCACTGAAGCTTTCTTT. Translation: CASSEGGSLGTEAFF. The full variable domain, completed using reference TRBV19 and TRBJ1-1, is DGGITQSPKYLFRKEGQNVTLSCEQNLNHDAMYWYRQDPGQGLRLIYYSQIVNDFQKGDIAEGYSVSREKKESFPLTVTSAQKNPTAFYLCASSEGGSLGTEAFFGQGTRLTVV.

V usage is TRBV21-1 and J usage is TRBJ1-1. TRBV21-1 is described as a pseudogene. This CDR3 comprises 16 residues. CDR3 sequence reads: CASSVPPFLSVTEAFF. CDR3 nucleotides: TGTGCCAGCAGCGTTCCGCCTTTCCTGTCTGTCACTGAAGCTTTCTTT.

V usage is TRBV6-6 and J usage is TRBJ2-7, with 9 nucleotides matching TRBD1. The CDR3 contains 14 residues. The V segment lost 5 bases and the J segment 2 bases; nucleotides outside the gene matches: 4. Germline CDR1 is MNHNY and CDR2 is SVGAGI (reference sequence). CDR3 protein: CASSRTGDTYEQYF. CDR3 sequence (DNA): TGTGCCAGCAGTCGGACAGGGGACACCTACGAGCAGTACTTC.